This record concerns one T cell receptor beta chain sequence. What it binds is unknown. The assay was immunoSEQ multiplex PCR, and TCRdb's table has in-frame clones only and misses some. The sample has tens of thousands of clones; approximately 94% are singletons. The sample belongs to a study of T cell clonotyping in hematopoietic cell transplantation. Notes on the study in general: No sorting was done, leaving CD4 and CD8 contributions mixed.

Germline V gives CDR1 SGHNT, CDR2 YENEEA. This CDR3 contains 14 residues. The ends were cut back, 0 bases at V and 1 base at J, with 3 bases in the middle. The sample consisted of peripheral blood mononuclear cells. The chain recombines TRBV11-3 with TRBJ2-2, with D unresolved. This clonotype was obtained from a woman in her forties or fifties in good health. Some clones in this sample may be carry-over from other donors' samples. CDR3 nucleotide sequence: TGTGCCAGCAGCTTAGAGGAGAACACCGGGGAGCTGTTTTTT. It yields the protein CASSLEENTGELFF.